These T cell receptor beta chains were read from a single sample in a study of regulatory T cells in long-lasting Graves disease. One entry per CDR3 protein results from TCRdb running MiXCR on the multiplex PCR reads. The data hold 380,000 or so distinct CDR3 sequences, with about a sixth observed a single time. A further study also used this sample, focusing on T cells in Graves' hyperthyroidism and ophthalmopathy.

Here the sequenced sample was peripheral blood mononuclear cells (PBMCs), taken at new diagnosis, from a patient treated with antithyroid drugs. These receptors all come from a woman between 18 and 29 years old with Graves disease. Both conserved end residues are part of each CDR3. D genes are given only for firm matches. Clone size is shown for a subset of rows, as once, few, many or a class of expanded clone.

j_call,clone_size,d_call,v_call,cdr3_nt,cdr3_aa
TRBJ1-5,many,TRBD1,TRBV3-1,TGTGCCAGCAGTCGACAGGGAATTCAGCCCCAGCATTTT,CASSRQGIQPQHF
TRBJ2-1,many,.,TRBV11-1,TGTGCCAGCAGCCCCTTATCGTCCATTAACAATGAGCAGTTCTTC,CASSPLSSINNEQFF
TRBJ2-3,many,TRBD2,TRBV7-6,TGTGCCAGCAGCTTAGTCCTAGCGGATGTGGATACGCAGTATTTT,CASSLVLADVDTQYF
TRBJ2-5,many,.,TRBV30,TGTGCCTGGGCAGGGATGGGTCGGTTTGAGACCCAGTACTTC,CAWAGMGRFETQYF
TRBJ1-4,.,.,TRBV4-1,TGCGCCAGCAGCCAAGTTAATATGGGCGCAACTAATGAAAAACTGTTTTTT,CASSQVNMGATNEKLFF
TRBJ2-2,few,TRBD1,TRBV2,TGTGCCAGCAGTTTGTCCGGGACAGGGGGTAGTAAGGAGCTGTTTTTT,CASSLSGTGGSKELFF
TRBJ2-3,many,.,TRBV5-1,TGCGCCAGCAGCTTGCTAGGCGGAGGGCCCGCAGATACGCAGTATTTT,CASSLLGGGPADTQYF
TRBJ2-3,many,TRBD2,TRBV5-6,TGTGCCAGCAGCCCTGGACTAGCGGGAGGCCGAGGCGAACCAGATACGCAGTATTTT,CASSPGLAGGRGEPDTQYF
TRBJ2-2,few,.,TRBV27,TGTGCCAGCAGTTTAGGAGTACCCGGGGAGCTGTTTTTT,CASSLGVPGELFF
TRBJ2-2,many,.,TRBV7-6,TGTGCCAGCAGCTCGGGGTACACCGGGGAGCTGTTTTTT,CASSSGYTGELFF
TRBJ2-2,.,.,TRBV7-9,TGTGCCAGCGTTGGGTTCGGGGCCACGGCGAACACCGGGGAGCTGTTTTTT,CASVGFGATANTGELFF
TRBJ1-2,many,TRBD1,TRBV5-1,TGCGCCAGCAGCCTACTAACAGGGGGCGAGATCACCCCTAACTATGGCTACACCTTC,CASSLLTGGEITPNYGYTF
TRBJ2-1,many,TRBD2,TRBV18,TGTGCCAGCTCCTGGGGCGGGAGTGAGAACAATGAGCAGTTCTTC,CASSWGGSENNEQFF
TRBJ2-7,many,.,TRBV2,TGTGCCAGCAGAAATATCCGGGGTGCCTACGAGCAGTACTTC,CASRNIRGAYEQYF
TRBJ2-5,few,.,TRBV29-1,TGCAGCGTTGAAAAGAAGGTCTCGGGTCAAGAGACCCAGTACTTC,CSVEKKVSGQETQYF
TRBJ1-5,many,TRBD1,TRBV18,TGTGCCAGCTCACGGACAGGGGGCGGCAATCAGCCCCAGCATTTT,CASSRTGGGNQPQHF
TRBJ1-2,.,.,TRBV30,TGTGCCTGGGTTGCGGGAGCCAACTATGGCTACACCTTC,CAWVAGANYGYTF
TRBJ2-5,many,.,TRBV28,TGTGCCAGCAGTCTCCCGACGGGGGAAACTGAGACCCAGTACTTC,CASSLPTGETETQYF
TRBJ1-1,many,.,TRBV3-1,TGTGCCAGCAGCCAAGGGGGTACTCGCACTGAAGCTTTCTTT,CASSQGGTRTEAFF
TRBJ1-5,many,.,TRBV20-1,TGCAGTGCTAGAGGACTCTCGGGTCAGCCCCAGCATTTT,CSARGLSGQPQHF
TRBJ2-5,many,TRBD1,TRBV7-2,TGTGCCAGCAGCTTAACCGGGACAGGGGGTCCAGAGACCCAGTACTTC,CASSLTGTGGPETQYF
TRBJ2-7,many,.,TRBV28,TGTGCCAGCAGTTTAGGGAGCCCCTACGAGCAGTACTTC,CASSLGSPYEQYF
TRBJ1-1,.,.,TRBV6-1,TGTGCCAGCAGTGCAGGGGCGAGAGGAACTGAAGCTTTCTTT,CASSAGARGTEAFF
TRBJ1-3,few,.,TRBV5-1,TGCGCCAGCAGCTTGCGGGGGATCGCTGGAAACACCATATATTTT,CASSLRGIAGNTIYF
TRBJ2-1,few,.,TRBV29-1,TGCAGCGTTGAACCTCCCGCATCCTACAATGAGCAGTTCTTC,CSVEPPASYNEQFF
TRBJ2-7,many,.,TRBV12-3/TRBV12-4,TGTGCCAGCAGCCACACAGCGGGCGTACGCGAGCAGTACTTC,CASSHTAGVREQYF
TRBJ2-5,few,.,TRBV25-1,TGTGCCAGCGCGGACTACCAAGAGACCCAGTACTTC,CASADYQETQYF
TRBJ2-3,many,TRBD2,TRBV7-8,TGTGCCAGCCGAGTTGGGCGGGAGTTCACAGATACGCAGTATTTT,CASRVGREFTDTQYF
TRBJ1-1,many,TRBD1,TRBV6-2/TRBV6-3,TGTGCCAGCAGTACAGGGACAGGGCGCCTTGGGGCTTTCTTT,CASSTGTGRLGAFF
TRBJ2-3,many,TRBD2,TRBV9,TGTGCCAGCAGCAAGGGACTAGCGGGGGTAGCGGATACGCAGTATTTT,CASSKGLAGVADTQYF
TRBJ1-2,many,TRBD1,TRBV10-2,TGCGCCAGCAGTTTCCGGGACAGGGACGAGGGCACCTTC,CASSFRDRDEGTF
TRBJ2-3,many,.,TRBV11-2,TGTGCCAGCAGCTTAGTTCGGGCAGAGAGCACAGATACGCAGTATTTT,CASSLVRAESTDTQYF
TRBJ2-1,.,TRBD2,TRBV6-2/TRBV6-3,TGTGCCAGCAGTTACTTCGGGGGGGGCTCAAATGAGCAGTTCTTC,CASSYFGGGSNEQFF
TRBJ2-3,.,.,TRBV4-1,TGCGCCAGCAGCCTCGAGGCGAGGGGGTGGCCCACAGATACGCAGTATTTT,CASSLEARGWPTDTQYF
TRBJ2-1,many,.,TRBV15,TGTGCCACCAGCAGTACTGGGACCTACAATGAGCAGTTCTTC,CATSSTGTYNEQFF
TRBJ1-5,few,TRBD1,TRBV29-1,TGCAGCGTTGGAGACAGGGCGAATCAGCCCCAGCATTTT,CSVGDRANQPQHF
TRBJ2-5,.,.,TRBV18,TGTGCCAGATCACCACTTCATTCGGGGGAAGGGACCCCGTACTTC,CARSPLHSGEGTPYF
TRBJ1-2,many,.,TRBV7-9,TGTGCCAGCAGCCCGGACGGTTTCGGTGGCTACACCTTC,CASSPDGFGGYTF
TRBJ1-2,.,.,TRBV10-3,TGTGCCATCAGTTCCATACAGGGATCGAGTGATGGCTACACCTTC,CAISSIQGSSDGYTF
TRBJ2-3,many,TRBD1,TRBV28,TGTGCCAGCAGCTCGGGACAGCCTAGTTTCCAGTATTTT,CASSSGQPSFQYF
TRBJ1-1,.,.,TRBV12-3/TRBV12-4,TGTGCCAGCAGTTTAACCCGGGGGTCTGAAGCTTTCTTT,CASSLTRGSEAFF
TRBJ1-1,few,.,TRBV4-1,TGCGCCAGCAGCCCCCCGCTGAGGGACACTGAAGCTTTCTTT,CASSPPLRDTEAFF
TRBJ2-7,few,.,TRBV29-1,TGCAGCGGGGGCAGGGGGGTAGGCGAGCAGTACTTC,CSGGRGVGEQYF
TRBJ2-2,.,.,TRBV10-3,TGTGCCATCACCCGAGGAGGTAGCGAAGGGGCCGGGGAGCTGTTTTTT,CAITRGGSEGAGELFF
TRBJ2-3,few,TRBD2,TRBV27,TGTGCCAGCAGCCACCTTTCGCGGGGGGGTAATACGCAGTATTTT,CASSHLSRGGNTQYF
TRBJ1-5,.,.,TRBV6-1,TGTGCCAGCAGACCTTATAGCAATCAGCCCCAGCATTTT,CASRPYSNQPQHF
TRBJ2-7,.,TRBD1,TRBV6-1,TGTGCCAGCAGTCGCCTGGGACAGACGCCCGAGCAGTACTTC,CASSRLGQTPEQYF
TRBJ2-5,many,TRBD2,TRBV5-1,TGCGCCAGCAGCTTGGGACTAGCGGGAGTGTTCCAGTACTTC,CASSLGLAGVFQYF
TRBJ1-5,.,TRBD1,TRBV19,TGTGCCAGTACCGAACCGGGACAGGGTAATCAGCCCCAGCATTTT,CASTEPGQGNQPQHF
TRBJ1-1,.,.,TRBV19,TGTGCCAGTAGTATCGTGGGTCCGGGGTTCGCTGAAGCTTTCTTT,CASSIVGPGFAEAFF
TRBJ2-7,many,TRBD1,TRBV5-1,TGCGCCAGCAGCTTAAGTTTCGGCCAGGGGGCTTACGAGCAGTACTTC,CASSLSFGQGAYEQYF
TRBJ1-4,.,.,TRBV20-1,TGCAGTGCTATGGAAGTCGGGACAAGTGAAAAACTGTTTTTT,CSAMEVGTSEKLFF
TRBJ1-4,few,.,TRBV12-3/TRBV12-4,TGTGCCAGCAGTCCCGGGACCCCTATTGAAAAACTGTTTTTT,CASSPGTPIEKLFF
TRBJ2-7,.,.,TRBV20-1,TGCAGTGTTGCCCAGGGTTTGGTCGAGCAGTACTTC,CSVAQGLVEQYF